What follows are 29 T cell receptor beta chains derived from one specimen sequenced in a study of metastatic and nonmetastatic thyroid tumors. From the PCR reads, TCRdb re-called clones with MiXCR. The sample has about 59,000 clones, around 15% seen once. Each patient came to thyroid surgery without any prior treatment (of any kind). Material: blood. Receptors were obtained from a male donor with papillary thyroid cancer or a benign thyroid nodule (not recorded which). Some clones in this sample may be carry-over from other donors' samples.

This clone has a count of ten or more. The chain links TRBV28 to TRBJ1-2; D not resolved. CDR3 length equals 12 residues. Germline V gene lookup returns CDR1 MDHEN and CDR2 SYDVKM. Trimming cost V 8 bases and J 1 base, with 8 bases left between them. CDR3 coding DNA: TGTGCCAGCGGCTCCGGTAACTATGGCTACACCTTC. Residues: CASGSGNYGYTF.

Comment on this clone: It may be a read error: a sequence one base away is much more abundant. The rearrangement uses TRBV4-2 and TRBJ2-3; D may be TRBD2 (5 bases). The CDR3 has 17 residues. V was cut by 4 bases and J by 2 bases, with 19 bases left in between. Germline loops: CDR1 LGHNA, CDR2 YNFKEQ. The CDR3 loop reads CASSRGEGAAITDTQYF. DNA of the CDR3: TGTGCCAGCAGCCGAGGAGAGGGCGCAGCTATCACAGATACGCAGTATTTT.

This clone was observed at least ten times. The rearrangement uses TRBV2 and TRBJ1-2, with D hard to call. The CDR3 runs 11 residues. The ends were cut back, 1 base at V and 7 bases at J, with 4 bases in the middle. Germline V gene sequence: CDR1 SNHLY, CDR2 FYNNEI. The CDR3 nucleotides are TGTGCCAGCAGTGAAGAGGTTGGCTACACCTTC. As protein: CASSEEVGYTF.

This clone was recorded at least ten times. The chain employs TRBV25-1 and TRBJ2-3, with D unresolved. CDR1 and CDR2 from the germline V gene are MGHDK and SYGVNS. V dropped 2 bases and J dropped 9 bases, with 12 bases sitting between them. This CDR3 region has 13 residues. The CDR3, as DNA: TGTGCCAGCAGTGAAGCAACGGCCTCGACGCAGTATTTT. This codes for CASSEATASTQYF.

This clone was seen many times. The rearrangement uses TRBV6-1 and TRBJ2-7; 14 nucleotides agree with TRBD2. With V trimmed by 6 bases and J by 4 bases, 8 bases remained unmatched. The CDR3 length is 16 residues. Germline loops: CDR1 MNHNS, CDR2 SASEGT. The CDR3, as DNA: TGTGCCAGCAGAGCTAGACTAGCGGGAGGGCAATACGAGCAGTACGTC. Translating it yields CASRARLAGGQYEQYV.

The table lists this clone with many counts. V is TRBV20-1 and J is TRBJ2-2; 9 nucleotides line up with TRBD1. The V and J ends lost 1 base and 3 bases, in that order; junction bases with no gene match: 0. Germline V CDR1 and CDR2: DFQATT, SNEGSKA (reference sequence). This CDR3 is 14 amino acids long. Here the CDR3 reads CSARGTGDTGELFF. The DNA for the CDR3 is TGCAGTGCTAGAGGGACAGGGGACACCGGGGAGCTGTTTTTT.

Ten or more counts support this clone. CDR3 nucleotide sequence: TGTGCCATCGGCCCCTGGGCAGGGGGCACAGATACGCAGTATTTT. Its translation: CAIGPWAGGTDTQYF. The genes are TRBV10-3 and TRBJ2-3; possibly TRBD1 for D (6 bases). This CDR3 comprises 15 residues. Trimming left V 8 bases short and J 1 base short, with 16 bases between. Germline V gene sequence: CDR1 ENHRY, CDR2 SYGVKD.

This clone was detected a few times. The junction does not match germline at one end; this may be a read error. The V and J genes are TRBV25-1 and TRBJ2-5, with TRBD2 as a possible D gene (6 bases). The CDR3 is 15 amino acids. Germline CDR1 is MGHDK and CDR2 is SYGVNS. In nucleotides, the CDR3 is TGTGCCAGCAGGACTAGAGGGAGATGGGGGGAGAACCAGTACTTC. Protein: CASRTRGRWGENQYF.

This clone was recorded at least ten times. The chain carries TRBV24-1 and TRBJ2-1; 8 bases map to TRBD1. Germline V gives CDR1 KGHDR, CDR2 SFDVKD. The CDR3 length is 14 residues. V was clipped by 3 bases and J by 8 bases; unmatched bases: 5. The CDR3 protein is CATSDGQGRDEQFF. The CDR3 DNA sequence: TGTGCCACCAGTGATGGACAGGGTAGGGATGAGCAGTTCTTC.

This clone occurred many times. DNA of the CDR3: TGTGCCAGCAGTTCTAGGCGGGAAACAATCCCCTACGAGCAGTACGTC. Its protein product is CASSSRRETIPYEQYV. The rearrangement uses TRBV27 and TRBJ2-7; a weak D match, TRBD2 (6 bases). Trimming took off 4 bases at V and 2 bases at J, with 18 bases between the two ends. There are 16 residues in the CDR3. Per germline, CDR1 MNHEY and CDR2 SMNVEV (reference sequence).

The sample holds many counts of this clone. Other DNA sequences within the sample encode an identical CDR3. The rearrangement links TRBV12-3 or TRBV12-4 to TRBJ2-2; possibly TRBD2 for D (6 bases). The CDR3 contains 13 residues. V shed 6 bases and J shed 6 bases, with 11 bases lying between them. CDR3 bases: TGTGCCAGCAGGGACACGGGGGCCGGGGAGCTGTTTTTT. Translated: CASRDTGAGELFF.

This clone was found a few times. The gene calls are TRBV20-1 and TRBJ1-2, with a weak D call TRBD1 (6 bases). Trimming shortened V by 0 bases and J by 1 base, and 18 bases separated the two germline ends. The germline gives CDR1 DFQATT, CDR2 SNEGSKA (reference sequence). This CDR3 comprises 17 residues. CDR3 region: CSARDEGRQESNYGYTF. The CDR3 DNA reads TGCAGTGCTAGAGATGAAGGGCGACAGGAGAGTAACTATGGCTACACCTTC.

This clone was detected many times. This chain joins TRBV5-1 and TRBJ1-1; maybe TRBD1 (5 bases). Between the trimmed V and J ends, which lost 4 bases and 3 bases, there was a span of 13 bases. The CDR3 consists of 14 residues. Germline V CDR1 and CDR2: SGHRS, YFSETQ. CDR3 sequence reads: CASSATGIDTEAFF. Written as DNA, the CDR3 is TGCGCCAGCAGCGCCACAGGTATCGACACTGAAGCTTTCTTT.

This clone was recorded at least ten times. The V and J genes are TRBV4-2 and TRBJ1-2; 7 bases agree with TRBD1. The germline V gene has CDR1 LGHNA and CDR2 YNFKEQ. V lost 1 base and J lost 6; bases outside the gene matches: 20. The CDR3 is 19 residues long. The DNA of the CDR3 is TGTGCCAGCAGCCAAGGAGACCAGGGGGAGGGTGTAAGGGAAAATGGCTACACCTTC. It yields the protein CASSQGDQGEGVRENGYTF.

The chain employs TRBV29-1 and TRBJ2-5; 7 bases fit TRBD2. CDR1 and CDR2 (germline): SQVTM, ANQGSEA. J lost 5 bases, V lost 1 base, and 16 bases had no gene match. The CDR3 contains 17 residues. CDR3 sequence reads: CSVEGIYSGRTRETQYF. CDR3 DNA: TGCAGCGTTGAAGGAATTTATAGCGGGCGGACTCGGGAGACCCAGTACTTC. The full variable domain, completed using reference TRBV29-1 and TRBJ2-5, is SAVISQKPSRDICQRGTSLTIQCQVDSQVTMMFWYRQQPGQSLTLIATANQGSEATYESGFVIDKFPISRPNLTFSTLTVSNMSPEDSSIYLCSVEGIYSGRTRETQYFGPGTRLLVL.

This clone was counted at least ten times. The chain carries TRBV6-6 and TRBJ1-1; D unclear. The V gene's germline CDR1 is MNHNY and CDR2 SVGAGI (reference sequence). V lost 2 bases to trimming and J lost 3 bases, with 10 bases between them. This CDR3 region has 14 residues. CDR3 DNA sequence: TGTGCCAGCAGTTACCAAGGTTGGGACACTGAAGCTTTCTTT. Its translation: CASSYQGWDTEAFF.

This clone was picked up many times. The chain links TRBV7-2 to TRBJ2-1, with D possibly matching TRBD2 (6 bases). Trimming cost V 8 bases and J 4 bases, with 15 bases left between them. The CDR3 is 14 residues long. The germline V gene has CDR1 SGHTA and CDR2 FQGNSA. CDR3 DNA: TGTGCCAGCTCCGGGCTAGCGAAATACAATGAGCAGTTCTTC. Its protein is CASSGLAKYNEQFF.

This clone was counted many times. The chain uses TRBV11-2 and TRBJ1-4; no reliable D call. The CDR3 runs 15 residues. V shed 5 bases and J shed 2 bases, with 12 bases lying between them. Germline V lookup: CDR1 SGHAT, CDR2 FQNNGV. This chain's CDR3 is CASSEGASTNEKLFF. The CDR3 DNA is TGTGCCAGCAGCGAAGGAGCTTCGACTAATGAAAAACTGTTTTTT. The complete variable domain, with remaining parts taken from reference TRBV11-2 and TRBJ1-4, reads EAGVAQSPRYKIIEKRQSVAFWCNPISGHATLYWYQQILGQGPKLLIQFQNNGVVDDSQLPKDRFSAERLKGVDSTLKIQPAKLEDSAVYLCASSEGASTNEKLFFGSGTQLSVL.

This clone was seen many times. V usage is TRBV9 and J usage is TRBJ2-4; 11 bases are shared with TRBD1. The CDR3 has 15 amino acids. The junction had 7 bases not matched to a gene; V was cut back by 4 bases and J by 7 bases. From germline, CDR1 is SGDLS and CDR2 YYNGEE. The CDR3 spells CASSPGTGGSNIQYF. CDR3 sequence (DNA): TGTGCCAGCAGCCCCGGGACAGGGGGTTCTAACATTCAGTACTTC.

This sequence joins TRBV6-1 and TRBJ1-2; TRBD1 is a possible D gene (5 bases). The CDR3 is made up of 14 amino acids. V lost 3 bases to trimming and J lost 5 bases, with 13 bases between them. Germline V lookup: CDR1 MNHNS, CDR2 SASEGT. CDR3 nucleotide sequence: TGTGCCAGCAGTGACGTTGGGGGTCATTATGGCTACACCTTC. Translated: CASSDVGGHYGYTF.

This clone was seen many times. The rearrangement joins TRBV28 to TRBJ2-3, with D possibly TRBD2 on 5 matching bases. The V end lost 11 bases, the J end lost 0 bases, and 15 bases lay between the germline ends. Germline CDR1 reads MDHEN; CDR2 reads SYDVKM. The CDR3 has 14 residues. The CDR3 here is CAAGLLGSTDTQYF. The CDR3 DNA sequence: TGTGCCGCGGGCCTTTTAGGTAGCACAGATACGCAGTATTTT.

This clone was recorded many times. CDR3 loop: CASSPLLNSYEQYF. The CDR3 DNA follows: TGTGCCAGCTCACCACTACTAAACTCCTACGAGCAGTACTTC. The gene calls are TRBV18 and TRBJ2-7; D not certain. Germline V gene lookup returns CDR1 KGHSH and CDR2 LQKENI. Between the trimmed V and J ends, which lost 1 base and 0 bases, there was a span of 7 bases. CDR3 length: 14 amino acids.

This clone showed up many times. V and J are TRBV7-8 and TRBJ1-3; 10 positions agree with TRBD1. Germline V gene data show CDR1 as SGHVS and CDR2 as FQNEAQ. V was clipped by 5 bases and J by 9 bases; unmatched bases: 4. CDR3 size: 13 residues. DNA of the CDR3: TGTGCCAGCAGCCTGGGACAGGGGAGCACCATATATTTT. This gives the protein CASSLGQGSTIYF.

This clone has ten or more counts. The chain couples TRBV12-3 or TRBV12-4 to TRBJ1-6; D remains unclear. V gave up 2 bases and J gave up 7 bases, with 15 bases separating them. The CDR3 loop spans 16 amino acids. In DNA, the CDR3 is TGTGCCAGCAGTTTAATGGGTACTACGCGAAATTCACCCCTCCACTTT. The encoded protein is CASSLMGTTRNSPLHF.

Ten or more counts support this clone. The rearrangement links TRBV5-8 to TRBJ2-3, with D possibly matching TRBD1 (6 bases). The CDR3 runs to 14 residues. Germline CDR1 and CDR2: SGHTS and YDEGEE. V was cut by 6 bases and J by 3 bases, with 14 bases left in between. Here the CDR3 reads CASNLQGWTDTQYF. CDR3 nucleotides: TGTGCCAGCAACCTGCAGGGGTGGACAGATACGCAGTATTTT. Complete variable domain (other parts from reference TRBV5-8 and TRBJ2-3): EAGVTQSPTHLIKTRGQQATLRCSPISGHTSVYWYQQALGLGLQFLLWYDEGEERNRGNFPPRFSGRQFPNYSSELNVNALELEDSALYLCASNLQGWTDTQYFGPGTRLTVL.

The chain recombines TRBV4-1 with TRBJ2-3; D possibly corresponds to TRBD2 (6 bases). With 4 bases removed from V and 5 bases from J, the gap between germline ends came to 19 bases. Germline V gene sequence: CDR1 MGHRA, CDR2 YSYEKL. The CDR3 runs 16 residues. The CDR3 region is CASSPSITRLEDTQYF. CDR3 sequence (DNA): TGCGCCAGCAGCCCTAGCATAACAAGACTAGAAGATACGCAGTATTTT.

The chain is built from TRBV4-1 and TRBJ2-1; D may be TRBD2 (7 bases). The V end was cut by 0 bases, the J end by 5 bases, with 20 bases between. The V gene's germline CDR1 is MGHRA and CDR2 YSYEKL. The CDR3 covers 18 residues. For the CDR3, the DNA is TGCGCCAGCAGCCAAGAGGGGGTAGGGGGAGGGCCGCACAATGAGCAGTTCTTC. As protein: CASSQEGVGGGPHNEQFF.

The rearrangement links TRBV7-3 to TRBJ2-2; 9 nucleotides agree with TRBD1. The CDR3 length is 21 residues. Per germline, CDR1 SGHTA and CDR2 FQGTGA. V was pared by 0 bases and J by 0 bases, with 14 bases of the junction left unmatched. This CDR3 is CASSLTLSGTGIYANTGELFF. The CDR3 nucleotides read TGTGCCAGCAGCTTAACCCTTTCCGGGACAGGGATTTACGCGAACACCGGGGAGCTGTTTTTT.

This clone was seen repeatedly, ten times or more. The chain links TRBV11-2 to TRBJ2-1; a possible D gene is TRBD2 (5 bases). With 3 bases removed from V and 6 bases from J, the gap between germline ends came to 15 bases. The CDR3 sequence is 15 residues long. CDR1 is SGHAT, CDR2 FQNNGV, per germline. Written as DNA, the CDR3 is TGTGCCAGCAGCTTCTATACTAGTCGGATCAATGAGCAGTTCTTC. Translated, it gives CASSFYTSRINEQFF.